The present T cell receptor (beta chain) was sequenced within a study of T cells in localized non-small cell lung cancer. The V end lost 4 bases, the J end lost 0 bases, and 13 bases lay between the germline ends. This CDR3 spans 15 amino acids. CDR1 is SGHRS, CDR2 YFSETQ, per germline. TCRdb's table, derived via immunoSEQ multiplex PCR, lists solely in-frame clones and lacks some. The sample lists tens of thousands of clones; 80% to 85% were seen once. The sequence was collected from a man aged 35 to 69 with stage II lung adenocarcinoma. The starting material was PBMCs, obtained before any cancer treatment. The chain uses TRBV5-1 and TRBJ1-2; D possibly corresponds to TRBD1 (5 bases). The CDR3 loop reads CASSPGHTTNYGYTF. CDR3 bases: TGCGCCAGCAGCCCCGGACATACGACTAACTATGGCTACACCTTC. The complete variable domain, with remaining parts taken from reference TRBV5-1 and TRBJ1-2, reads KAGVTQTPRYLIKTRGQQVTLSCSPISGHRSVSWYQQTPGQGLQFLFEYFSETQRNKGNFPGRFSGRQFSNSRSEMNVSTLELGDSALYLCASSPGHTTNYGYTFGSGTRLTVV.